This TCR beta chain was documented in a study of T cells in Graves' hyperthyroidism and ophthalmopathy. The CDR3 is 14 amino acids. The V end was cut by 8 bases, the J end by 1 base, with 16 bases between. CDR1 DFQATT and CDR2 SNEGSKA come from the germline V gene (reference sequence). Amplified TCR beta CDR3 regions derived from RNA transcripts. HTBI primers were used for first-round RT-PCR of the TCR CDR3. TCRdb re-analysed the multiplex PCR reads in MiXCR, keeping a single row per CDR3 protein. Here the sample spans approximately 430,000 distinct CDR3 sequences, approximately 14% being singletons. This clonotype was counted ten times or more. Its antigen is undetermined. Broader study findings: Most expanded thyroid clonotypes above 0.001 recurred in blood.

J is TRBJ2-3 and V is TRBV20-1, with a tentative D call TRBD1 (5 bases). Sequenced input: blood. This sequence was found in a woman under 30 with Graves' hyperthyroidism. The CDR3 spells CSPRVGGRTDTQYF. CDR3 DNA sequence: TGCAGTCCCAGGGTGGGTGGGCGCACAGATACGCAGTATTTT.